This TCR beta chain stems from a study of cytomegalovirus exposure and HLA in healthy donors. General study points: Sequencing likely produced, as an artifact, a cluster of highly shared sequence variants.

With 60 Vbeta and 13 Jbeta primers, the PCR was carried out. The method was immunoSEQ multiplex PCR; TCRdb's version includes in-frame clones alone and lacks a portion of them. The data include 170,000 or so clones; the top ten clones carry roughly 2%. The CDR3 contains 14 residues. CDR1 and CDR2 (germline): KGHSH, LQKENI. Trimming took 6 bases from V and 2 from J; bases not matched to a gene: 7. Of note for this clone: The target antigen is unknown.

This receptor was identified in a young man in good health and CMV-seronegative. The J gene is TRBJ2-7, the V gene TRBV18, with TRBD2 matching 7 bases. Sequencing was done on a sample of PBMCs. The CDR3 DNA is TGTGCCAGCTCTCCCACGGGACTACCCTACGAGCAGTACTTC. Amino acid sequence: CASSPTGLPYEQYF.